Below, 9 T cell receptor beta chains from the same sample are listed, as sequenced in a study of identical twins. One entry per CDR3 protein results from TCRdb running MiXCR on the 5' RACE reads. The sample gives 600,000 to 850,000 distinct CDR3 sequences, 15% to 20% of which show up once; under 15% is in the top ten. In addition, the sample was reused for a study of T cells expressing NK-cell markers.

The sequenced material came from PBMCs. The receptors stem from a woman in her late teens or twenties in good health.

Concerning this clonotype: The junction departs from germline at one end; a sequencing error may be responsible. CDR3 coding DNA: TGTGCTAGCAGCCCTCATCTTACTAGCGCCCAGTACTTC. Its translation is CASSPHLTSAQYF. The chain joins TRBV7-7 to TRBJ2-5, with TRBD2 identical over 7 bases. CDR1 SSHAT and CDR2 FNYEAQ come from the germline V gene (reference sequence). CDR3 length: 13 residues.

The chain employs TRBV5-6 and TRBJ1-5; D call uncertain. Germline V gene lookup returns CDR1 SGHDT and CDR2 YYEEEE. V shed 3 bases and J shed 9 bases, with 16 bases lying between them. This CDR3 contains 14 residues. The CDR3 DNA reads TGTGCCAGCAGCTCCCCCCGGACCGCCGGGCCCCAGCATTTT. Its translation: CASSSPRTAGPQHF.

This chain joins TRBV12-5 and TRBJ1-2; D perhaps matches TRBD1 (5 bases). Per germline, CDR1 LGHNT and CDR2 FRNRAP. Deletions cut 4 bases from V and 6 bases from J, with 9 bases between. The CDR3 contains 12 residues. DNA of the CDR3: TGTGCTAGTGGTTCCGAGGGGCATGGCTACACCTTC. This gives the protein CASGSEGHGYTF.

This rearrangement joins TRBV20-1 to TRBJ2-7; no firm D call. V lost 0 bases, J lost 7 bases, and 10 bases lay in between. Germline CDR1 reads DFQATT; CDR2 reads SNEGSKA (reference sequence). The CDR3 runs 12 residues. Here the CDR3 reads CSARDKGWEQYF. For the CDR3, the DNA is TGCAGTGCTAGAGATAAAGGTTGGGAGCAGTACTTC.

This clonotype has a handful of counts. The chain is built from TRBV24-1 and TRBJ2-2, with D possibly being TRBD2 (6 bases). V was pared by 3 bases and J by 1 base, with 11 bases between. Germline CDR1 is KGHDR and CDR2 is SFDVKD. CDR3 length: 16 residues. This CDR3 reads CATSDPGSKNTGELFF. DNA of the CDR3: TGTGCCACCAGTGATCCCGGGAGTAAGAACACCGGGGAGCTGTTTTTT.

The chain couples TRBV6-1 to TRBJ1-2; weak D call: TRBD1 (6 bases). Germline V CDR1 and CDR2: MNHNS, SASEGT. The CDR3 loop spans 14 amino acids. The V and J ends lost 5 bases and 8 bases respectively, with 18 bases between them. The DNA for the CDR3 is TGTGCCAGCAGTCGCAGGGGTTCCTATTCGGGCTACACCTTC. This sequence encodes CASSRRGSYSGYTF.

This chain links TRBV7-7 with TRBJ2-5; TRBD2 matches at 12 bases. The CDR3 is 15 residues long. V lost 5 bases to trimming and J lost 4 bases; unmatched junction nucleotides: 5. CDR1 and CDR2 from the germline V gene are SSHAT and FNYEAQ (reference sequence). The DNA for the CDR3 is TGTGCCAGCAGCAGACTAGCGGGGGCCCCAGAGACCCAGTACTTC. As protein: CASSRLAGAPETQYF.

V is TRBV28 and J is TRBJ2-3, with 8 bases that match TRBD2. The CDR3 spans 16 residues. The J segment lost 0 bases and the V segment lost 3 bases, leaving 5 bases of the junction unmatched. Looked up from germline, CDR1 is MDHEN and CDR2 is SYDVKM. CDR3 region: CASSFASGPSTDTQYF. CDR3 in DNA: TGTGCCAGCAGTTTTGCTAGCGGGCCTAGCACAGATACGCAGTATTTT.

This chain links TRBV6-1 with TRBJ1-1, with D hard to call. This CDR3 is built from 17 residues. Germline V lookup: CDR1 MNHNS, CDR2 SASEGT. V was trimmed by 2 bases and J by 7 bases, leaving 23 bases between them. CDR3 nucleotides: TGTGCCAGCAGTGAATTGGTTAAGCAGGCTAATGTTCGTGAAGCTTTCTTT. As protein: CASSELVKQANVREAFF.